This TCR beta chain came from a study of blood T cell repertoires in COVID-19. This CDR3 region has 14 residues. Germline lookup yields CDR1 SEHNR and CDR2 FQNEAQ (reference sequence). The V end was cut by 8 bases, the J end by 6 bases, with 16 bases between. Some clones are missing from TCRdb's copy, which holds only in-frame ones; the method was immunoSEQ multiplex PCR. This sample has about 400,000 clones; around 90% occur once, and the top ten carry roughly 1.9%. Specimen: PBMCs or T cells enriched from blood (not recorded which). This chain connects TRBV7-9 to TRBJ1-4; D is possibly TRBD1 (6 bases). This clonotype originated in a woman between 40 and 50 years old with acute COVID-19. CDR3 region: CASGGGQPHEKLFF. The CDR3 nucleotides are TGTGCCAGCGGGGGCGGACAGCCTCATGAAAAACTGTTTTTT.